A selection of T cell receptor beta chains follows, all from one sample in a study of PD-L1 blockade in urothelial cancer. Sequencing used immunoSEQ multiplex PCR; TCRdb keeps in-frame clones, though not all of them. The sample holds 95,000 or so clones; about nine tenths are singletons and the top ten take 2%. Sequences were derived from PBMCs, sampled around atezolizumab (anti-PD-L1) treatment. The receptors originated from a man aged 60 to 69 with urothelial cancer. The CDR3 runs from the conserved cysteine through the conserved F or W. The D gene is left open where the match is weak. A clone size is listed for some rows: how often the clone was seen (once, few, many), or a class if it is expanded.

v_gene	d_gene	j_gene	abundance	CDR3nt	CDR3aa
TRBV5-4	-	TRBJ2-1	-	TGTTTGGAGGTCAGTTGGAATGAGCAGTTCTTC	CLEVSWNEQFF
TRBV27	TRBD1	TRBJ2-2	once	TGTGCCAGCAGCCCAGGACAGGTATCGAACACCGGGGAGCTGTTTTTT	CASSPGQVSNTGELFF
TRBV4-1	-	TRBJ2-1	-	TGCGCCAGCAGCCAAGAATGGCCGGGCTCCTACAATGAGCAGTTCTTC	CASSQEWPGSYNEQFF
TRBV6-1	-	TRBJ2-4	-	TGTGCCTCGGACTCCTCCAAAAACATTCAGTACTTC	CASDSSKNIQYF
TRBV6-6	TRBD2	TRBJ2-5	-	TGTGCCAGCAGTTACCCGGCGGGGGAAGAGACCCAGTACTTC	CASSYPAGEETQYF
TRBV18	-	TRBJ2-1	-	TGTGCCAGCTCACCGCGTAGCGGAGGATACAATGAGCAGTTCTTC	CASSPRSGGYNEQFF
TRBV5-1	-	TRBJ2-1	once	TGCGCCAGCGGGTCGACTTACAATGAGCAGTTCTTC	CASGSTYNEQFF
TRBV7-9	-	TRBJ2-7	-	TGTGCCAGCAGCGCCTACAGTGTCTACGAGCAGTACTTC	CASSAYSVYEQYF
TRBV5-1	-	TRBJ2-1	-	TGCGCCAGCAGCTTGGCCTACCGGAGCTCCTACAATGAGCAGTTCTTC	CASSLAYRSSYNEQFF
TRBV6-1	TRBD1	TRBJ1-5	once	TGTGCCAGCAGTGGAGACAGGGGTATTCTAGGGCCCCAGCATTTT	CASSGDRGILGPQHF
TRBV5-4	TRBD1	TRBJ1-1	-	TGTGCCAGCAAACCCTCCGGGACAGGGGGCGGGTGGACTGAAGCTTTCTTT	CASKPSGTGGGWTEAFF
TRBV5-1	TRBD1	TRBJ2-7	-	TGCGCCAGCAGCTACCGACAGGGGTACGAGCAGTACTTC	CASSYRQGYEQYF
TRBV28	-	TRBJ2-2	few	TGTGCCAGCAGTTTTAAAGTGGGCCTCACGAACACCGGGGAGCTGTTTTTT	CASSFKVGLTNTGELFF
TRBV18	-	TRBJ2-1	once	TGTGCCAGCTCACCACCGGGGCTAGGGACTCACTCCTCCTACAATGAGCAGTTCTTC	CASSPPGLGTHSSYNEQFF
TRBV7-8	-	TRBJ1-1	once	TGTGCCAGCAGCTTCAACACGAACACTGAAGCTTTCTTT	CASSFNTNTEAFF
TRBV4-2	TRBD2	TRBJ2-7	few	TGTGCCAGCAGCCCGGGACTAGGGGCCTACGAGCAGTACTTC	CASSPGLGAYEQYF
TRBV2	TRBD2	TRBJ2-3	-	TGTGCCGTCCAGCTAGCGGGCCTCACAGATACGCAGTATTTT	CAVQLAGLTDTQYF
TRBV2	-	TRBJ2-3	-	TGTGCCAGCAGTGGGGGGCCGGGAGATACGCAGTATTTT	CASSGGPGDTQYF
TRBV2	TRBD2	TRBJ2-5	-	TGTGCCAGCACGCGTAGCGGGGGGTCCCAAGAGACCCAGTACTTC	CASTRSGGSQETQYF
TRBV4-3	-	TRBJ1-5	-	TGCGCCAGCAGCCAGCCAGGCTCGCAGGCCGGACAGCCCCAGCATTTT	CASSQPGSQAGQPQHF
TRBV28	-	TRBJ2-5	-	TGTGCCAGCAGTTTGGACATGCCCAAGACCCAGTACTTC	CASSLDMPKTQYF